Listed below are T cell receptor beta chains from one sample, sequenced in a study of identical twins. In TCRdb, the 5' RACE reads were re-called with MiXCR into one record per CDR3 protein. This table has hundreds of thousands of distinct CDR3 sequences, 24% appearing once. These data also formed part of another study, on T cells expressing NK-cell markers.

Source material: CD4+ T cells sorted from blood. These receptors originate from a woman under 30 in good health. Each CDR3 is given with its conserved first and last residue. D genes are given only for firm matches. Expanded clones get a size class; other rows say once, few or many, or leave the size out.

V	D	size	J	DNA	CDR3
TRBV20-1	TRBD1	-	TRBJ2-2	TGCAGTGCTAGCCGGACAGGGGGCGGCACCGGGGAGCTGTTTTTT	CSASRTGGGTGELFF
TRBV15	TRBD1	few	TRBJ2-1	TGTGCCACCAGCAGATCGACAGGGAGCTCCTACAATGAGCAGTTCTTC	CATSRSTGSSYNEQFF
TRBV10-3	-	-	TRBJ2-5	TGTGCCATCAGTGAGGGATTGACTAGGGCGAAAGAGACCCAGTACTTC	CAISEGLTRAKETQYF
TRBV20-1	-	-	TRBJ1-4	TGCAGTGCGCCCCCCCGGGGTAACGAAAAACTGTTTTTT	CSAPPRGNEKLFF
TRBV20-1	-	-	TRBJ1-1	TGCAGTGCCTTTAGATATAACACTGAAGCTTTCTTT	CSAFRYNTEAFF
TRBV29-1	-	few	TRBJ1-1	TGCAGCGGGAGGAGGGCTGGGGACACTGAAGCTTTCTTT	CSGRRAGDTEAFF
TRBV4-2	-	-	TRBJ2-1	TGTGCCAGCAGCGAGGGGGAGCGTGTTGAGCAGTTCTTC	CASSEGERVEQFF
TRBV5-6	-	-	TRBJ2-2	TGTGCCAGCACCCCCGTAGGGGGAAACACCGGGGAGCTGTTTTTT	CASTPVGGNTGELFF
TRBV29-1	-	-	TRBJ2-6	TGCAGCGCCTTAGGGGGCTCTGGGGCCAACGTCCTGACTTTC	CSALGGSGANVLTF
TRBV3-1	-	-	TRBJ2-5	TGTGCCAGCAGCCAAGGCGCAAAGACCCAGTACTTC	CASSQGAKTQYF
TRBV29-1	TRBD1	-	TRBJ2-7	TGCAGCGTTCGACTCGGGACAGGGGCCTACGAGCAGTACTTC	CSVRLGTGAYEQYF
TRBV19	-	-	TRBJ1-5	TGTGCCAGTAGCCCCATAGGGAGCAAAGAAAATCAGCCCCAGCATTTT	CASSPIGSKENQPQHF
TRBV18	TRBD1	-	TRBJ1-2	TGTGCCAGCTCACCGGGGACAGGGAGGTATGGCTACACCTTC	CASSPGTGRYGYTF
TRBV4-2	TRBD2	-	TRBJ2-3	TGTGCCAGCAGCCAACTCACCGGGACTAGCGGGGGGGCGTCCGCAGATACGCAGTATTTT	CASSQLTGTSGGASADTQYF
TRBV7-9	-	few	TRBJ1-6	TGTGCCAGCAGCTTATGGGGGACGGCAGATTCACCCCTCCACTTT	CASSLWGTADSPLHF
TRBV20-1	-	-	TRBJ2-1	TGCAGTGCTAGTGGGCAGGCGAGGACGGATGAGCAGTTCTTC	CSASGQARTDEQFF
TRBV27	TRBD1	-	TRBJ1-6	TGTGCCAGCAGTTTATCAGGACAGGGGGGGCGGTCACCCCTCCACTTT	CASSLSGQGGRSPLHF
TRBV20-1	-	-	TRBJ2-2	TGCAGTGCTTCAACCGGGACCCCGAGCACCGGGGAGCTGTTTTTT	CSASTGTPSTGELFF
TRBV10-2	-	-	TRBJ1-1	TGCGCCAGCAGTGAGTCCGGGGGTAGCACTGAAGCTTTCTTT	CASSESGGSTEAFF
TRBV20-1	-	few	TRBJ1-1	TGCAGTGCTAGAGATAACGGGGCTGAAGCTTTCTTT	CSARDNGAEAFF
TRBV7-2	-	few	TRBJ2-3	TGTGCCAGCAGCCCTCGCCGGGAGAGCACAGATACGCAGTATTTT	CASSPRRESTDTQYF
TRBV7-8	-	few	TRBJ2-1	TGTGCCAGCAGCTTTGAGCGGACCGGGGCCTACAATGAGCAGTTCTTC	CASSFERTGAYNEQFF
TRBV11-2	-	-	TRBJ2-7	TGTGCCAGCAGCTTAGAAGCGCTCGAGCAGTACTTC	CASSLEALEQYF
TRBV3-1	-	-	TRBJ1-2	TGTGCCAGCAGCCAAGATCTTATCGGACTCAGTTTC	CASSQDLIGLSF
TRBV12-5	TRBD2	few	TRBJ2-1	TGTGCTAGTGGTTTATTTTCTAGCGGGGGTTACAATGAGCAGTTCTTC	CASGLFSSGGYNEQFF
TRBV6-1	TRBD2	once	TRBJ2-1	TGTGCCAGCAGTGAAGCGGGACTAGCACAATATGAGCAGTTCTTC	CASSEAGLAQYEQFF